This T cell receptor beta chain originates from a study of human T cells and chemical hapten exposure. This clonotype has a count of ten or more. Its antigen is currently unknown. Regarding time point: patch test 2, 6 weeks after DPC sensitization. Indicated treatment: therapeutic diphenylcyclopropenone sensitization with weekly scalp DPC. Findings and caveats of the study: Sensitizing to DPC left TCRs with a frequency above 1 in 1000 unaltered.

In TCRdb, the RACE reads were re-called with MiXCR into one record per CDR3 protein. This sample yields about 110,000 distinct CDR3 sequences, of which 9.2% are seen a single time; 3.1% belongs to the top ten. In germline, CDR1 is LGHNA, CDR2 YSLEER. With 1 base removed from V and 6 bases from J, the gap between germline ends came to 7 bases. The CDR3 loop spans 13 amino acids. The chain employs TRBV4-3 and TRBJ1-5; no clear D gene. This material consisted of whole blood, taken in connection with sensitization to the hapten diphenylcyclopropenone (DPC). The clonotype was recovered from a woman in her forties with alopecia areata. Some clones in this sample may be carry-over from other donors' samples. CDR3: CASSQGAGQPQHF. The CDR3 nucleotides read TGCGCCAGCAGCCAAGGGGCTGGTCAGCCCCAGCATTTT.